One and the same sample provided the 26 T cell receptor beta chains below, sequenced in a study of cytomegalovirus exposure and HLA in healthy donors. The PCR used 60 Vbeta and 13 Jbeta primers. TCRdb's table, derived via immunoSEQ multiplex PCR, lists solely in-frame clones and lacks some. The data show under 200,000 clones, about four fifths seen once. Material: PBMCs. These TCRs come from a woman between 18 and 29 years old in good health and CMV-seronegative.

The V gene is TRBV9, the J gene TRBJ2-1; TRBD2 is a possible D gene (5 bases). CDR1 SGDLS and CDR2 YYNGEE come from the germline V gene. V was pared by 0 bases and J by 7 bases, with 14 bases between. CDR3 size: 15 residues. The CDR3 spells CASSVAEGWANEQFF. CDR3 coding DNA: TGTGCCAGCAGCGTAGCTGAGGGTTGGGCTAATGAGCAGTTCTTC. Together with reference TRBV9 and TRBJ2-1, the CDR3 gives the full variable domain: DSGVTQTPKHLITATGQRVTLRCSPRSGDLSVYWYQQSLDQGLQFLIQYYNGEERAKGNILERFSAQQFPDLHSELNLSSLELGDSALYFCASSVAEGWANEQFFGPGTRLTVL.

Here the CDR3 reads CASSYEQGADGYTF. CDR3 nucleotide sequence: TGTGCCAGCAGCTACGAACAGGGGGCGGATGGCTACACCTTC. The chain carries TRBV9 and TRBJ1-2; 9 bases agree with TRBD1. The CDR3 loop spans 14 amino acids. V was pared by 4 bases and J by 6 bases, with 7 bases of the junction left unmatched. The germline V gene has CDR1 SGDLS and CDR2 YYNGEE. Variable domain in full (rest from reference TRBV9 and TRBJ1-2): DSGVTQTPKHLITATGQRVTLRCSPRSGDLSVYWYQQSLDQGLQFLIQYYNGEERAKGNILERFSAQQFPDLHSELNLSSLELGDSALYFCASSYEQGADGYTFGSGTRLTVV.

Here the CDR3 reads CASSLVTGGIQETQYF. CDR3 coding DNA: TGTGCCAGCAGCTTGGTGACAGGGGGTATTCAAGAGACCCAGTACTTC. The chain recombines TRBV5-4 with TRBJ2-5, with 9 bases that match TRBD1. CDR1 is SGHNT and CDR2 is YYREEE in the germline V gene (reference sequence). This CDR3 is built from 16 residues. Losses at the gene ends were 0 bases for V and 2 bases for J; bases not matched to a gene: 5. Together with reference TRBV5-4 and TRBJ2-5, the CDR3 gives the full variable domain: ETGVTQSPTHLIKTRGQQVTLRCSSQSGHNTVSWYQQALGQGPQFIFQYYREEENGRGNFPPRFSGLQFPNYSSELNVNALELDDSALYLCASSLVTGGIQETQYFGPGTRLLVL.

The chain recombines TRBV30 with TRBJ2-1; 12 nucleotides match TRBD2. The germline CDR1 and CDR2 sequences are GTSNPN and SVGIG (reference sequence). CDR3 length: 14 amino acids. Trimming cost V 5 bases and J 8 bases; bases outside gene matches: 7. The CDR3: CAWVPSGRADEQFF. Written as DNA, the CDR3 is TGTGCCTGGGTACCTAGCGGGAGGGCCGATGAGCAGTTCTTC. The whole variable domain, remainder taken from reference TRBV30 and TRBJ2-1, is SQTIHQWPATLVQPVGSPLSLECTVEGTSNPNLYWYRQAAGRGLQLLFYSVGIGQISSEVPQNLSASRPQDRQFILSSKKLLLSDSGFYLCAWVPSGRADEQFFGPGTRLTVL.

This chain joins TRBV7-6 and TRBJ2-3; D might be TRBD2 (5 bases). Trimming cost V 1 base and J 4 bases, with 6 bases left between them. The CDR3 has 13 residues. Germline V gene sequence: CDR1 SGHVS, CDR2 FNYEAQ. The CDR3 coding sequence is TGTGCCAGCAGCTTAGGAGGGCCAGATACGCAGTATTTT. Its protein product is CASSLGGPDTQYF.

The J gene is TRBJ2-1, the V gene TRBV29-1; TRBD2 agrees at 7 bases. Germline V gives CDR1 SQVTM, CDR2 ANQGSEA. J lost 7 bases, V lost 7 bases, and 10 bases had no gene match. The CDR3 is made up of 13 amino acids. The CDR3 reads CSARRGSPNEQFF. In DNA, the CDR3 is TGCAGCGCCCGGCGGGGGTCCCCGAATGAGCAGTTCTTC.

This clone was seen a handful of times. The chain combines TRBV5-4 with TRBJ2-2; 12 bases are a match to TRBD2. CDR1 and CDR2 (germline): SGHNT, YYREEE (reference sequence). This CDR3 region has 16 residues. The trim removed 0 bases at V and 7 bases at J, leaving 4 bases unmatched. The CDR3 loop reads CASSLGTSGILGELFF. The CDR3, as DNA: TGTGCCAGCAGCTTGGGGACTAGCGGGATCCTCGGGGAGCTGTTTTTT.

This chain connects TRBV7-2 to TRBJ2-3, with TRBD2 matching over 8 bases. V shed 5 bases and J 4 bases; nucleotides not matched to a gene: 17. Looked up from germline, CDR1 is SGHTA and CDR2 is FQGNSA. The CDR3 totals 18 residues. The CDR3 spells CASSPGGAGGGPADTQYF. The CDR3, as DNA: TGTGCCAGCAGCCCTGGGGGGGCGGGAGGAGGGCCCGCAGATACGCAGTATTTT.

This chain uses TRBV6-1 with TRBJ1-1; 8 nucleotides agree with TRBD1. The CDR3 spans 15 residues. Germline CDR1 reads MNHNS; CDR2 reads SASEGT. V dropped 0 bases and J dropped 1; count of bases not matched to a gene: 1. The CDR3 protein is CASSEAGTGNTEAFF. The CDR3 DNA is TGTGCCAGCAGTGAAGCCGGGACAGGGAACACTGAAGCTTTCTTT.

This clone was seen once. The chain combines TRBV7-9 with TRBJ1-2; perhaps TRBD1 as D (6 bases). CDR3 size: 16 residues. The germline CDR1 and CDR2 sequences are SEHNR and FQNEAQ (reference sequence). The germline V and J ends were trimmed by 1 base and 4 bases, with 16 bases remaining between them. The CDR3 here is CASSLVTGYRGYGYTF. The CDR3 DNA reads as TGTGCCAGCAGCTTAGTGACAGGTTATAGAGGCTATGGCTACACCTTC.

The chain joins TRBV4-3 to TRBJ2-1; D not resolved. Trimming pared 0 bases from V and 5 bases from J, leaving 23 bases between. CDR1 and CDR2 (germline): LGHNA, YSLEER. This CDR3 has 19 residues. CDR3 sequence (DNA): TGCGCCAGCAGCCAAGATTTGATAGGATTCGCGGTGGCTCACAATGAGCAGTTCTTC. This encodes CASSQDLIGFAVAHNEQFF.

This chain joins TRBV23-1 and TRBJ1-5; D unclear. TRBV23-1 is treated as an ORF (open reading frame) with a function not yet certain. There are 13 residues in the CDR3. Deletions cut 6 bases from V and 1 base from J, with 7 bases between. CDR3 amino acids: CASRTGSNQPQHF. DNA for the CDR3: TGCGCCAGCAGGACGGGAAGCAATCAGCCCCAGCATTTT.

The chain is built from TRBV7-7 and TRBJ2-3; 7 bases agree with TRBD2. With 1 base clipped from V and 0 bases from J, the junction kept 7 bases outside the gene matches. CDR1 is SSHAT, CDR2 FNYEAQ, per germline (reference sequence). The CDR3 loop spans 17 amino acids. In DNA, the CDR3 is TGTGCCAGCAGCTTAGAACCCGGGAGGCCCAGCACAGATACGCAGTATTTT. Its translation: CASSLEPGRPSTDTQYF.

The sample holds one count of this clone. The CDR3 sequence is CASSQPTLAGVDMDTQYF. The CDR3 DNA is TGCGCCAGCAGTCAACCAACACTAGCGGGAGTCGATATGGATACGCAGTATTTT. V usage is TRBV23-1 and J usage is TRBJ2-3, with TRBD2 matching over 11 bases. Being an ORF, TRBV23-1 has a function that is uncertain. V was clipped by 2 bases and J by 6 bases; unmatched bases: 13. This CDR3 spans 18 amino acids.

This chain links TRBV4-1 with TRBJ2-2; 13 bases match TRBD2. CDR3 length: 18 amino acids. Per germline, CDR1 MGHRA and CDR2 YSYEKL. V shed 1 base, J shed 2 bases, and the junction held 4 bases outside the gene matches. The CDR3 DNA is TGCGCCAGCAGCCAAGTTCGGACTAGCGGGAGTAACACCGGGGAGCTGTTTTTT. It encodes CASSQVRTSGSNTGELFF.

The genes are TRBV13 and TRBJ2-3; 12 bases are a match to TRBD2. Germline lookup yields CDR1 PRHDT and CDR2 FYEKMQ (reference sequence). CDR3 length: 20 amino acids. The V gene end was trimmed by 0 bases and the J gene end by 0 bases; junction bases not matched to a gene: 10. The CDR3 region is CASSLGLSYGLAGSTDTQYF. The CDR3 bases are TGTGCCAGCAGCTTAGGCCTCTCTTATGGACTAGCGGGAAGCACAGATACGCAGTATTTT.

The rearrangement links TRBV21-1 to TRBJ2-1; the table's D call TRBD2 went unverified against the DNA. TRBV21-1 is a known pseudogene. The CDR3 has 15 amino acids. As DNA, the CDR3 is TGTGCCAGCAGCATCAGGACTAGCGGGATCAATGAGCAGTTCTTC. This encodes CASSIRTSGINEQFF.

The CDR3 DNA reads as TGCGCCAGCAGTGAGTCGGGACAGCTAGCCAAAAACATTCAGTACTTC. Amino acids: CASSESGQLAKNIQYF. The chain links TRBV10-2 to TRBJ2-4; 7 nucleotides line up with TRBD1. The V gene's germline CDR1 is WSHSY and CDR2 SAAADI. CDR3 length: 16 amino acids. J gave up 0 bases and V 0 bases, and 2 bases lay outside the gene matches.

The chain combines TRBV18 with TRBJ1-1; 11 nucleotides align to TRBD1. V lost 2 bases, J lost 1 base, and 3 bases stayed unmatched. Germline CDR1 KGHSH, CDR2 LQKENI. The CDR3 is 16 amino acids. CDR3 nucleotide sequence: TGTGCCAGCTCACCAGGGACAGGGGGGCCGAACACTGAAGCTTTCTTT. Translation: CASSPGTGGPNTEAFF. Full variable domain (rest looked up from reference TRBV18 and TRBJ1-1): NAGVMQNPRHLVRRRGQEARLRCSPMKGHSHVYWYRQLPEEGLKFMVYLQKENIIDESGMPKERFSAEFPKEGPSILRIQQVVRGDSAAYFCASSPGTGGPNTEAFFGQGTRLTVV.

The gene calls are TRBV7-2 and TRBJ2-1, with 7 nucleotides matching TRBD2. The CDR3 loop spans 16 amino acids. The germline CDR1 and CDR2 sequences are SGHTA and FQGNSA. J was trimmed by 1 base and V by 2 bases; bases with no gene match: 5. The DNA of the CDR3 is TGTGCCAGCAGCTTAAGTGGGAGGGAGTCCTACAATGAGCAGTTCTTC. Its translation: CASSLSGRESYNEQFF.

This rearrangement joins TRBV2 to TRBJ2-7; TRBD2 agrees at 13 bases. V was pared by 0 bases and J by 7 bases, with 6 bases of the junction left unmatched. This CDR3 is 16 amino acids long. Germline values: CDR1 SNHLY, CDR2 FYNNEI. This CDR3 is CASSEARTSGSGEQYV. CDR3 bases: TGTGCCAGCAGTGAAGCGCGGACTAGCGGGAGTGGGGAGCAGTACGTC.

This chain connects TRBV6-6 to TRBJ2-3; tentative D call: TRBD2 (5 bases). V lost 0 bases to trimming and J lost 4 bases, with 8 bases between them. The CDR3 is 14 residues long. The germline V gene encodes CDR1 MNHNY and CDR2 SVGAGI (reference sequence). The CDR3 nucleotides are TGTGCCAGCAGTTACTCCAGCGGACCAGATACGCAGTATTTT. Protein: CASSYSSGPDTQYF.

CDR3: CASSFGVRGNTEAFF. CDR3 nucleotides: TGTGCCAGCAGTTTCGGGGTCAGAGGAAACACTGAAGCTTTCTTT. The genes are TRBV28 and TRBJ1-1; D is undetermined. The CDR3 is made up of 15 amino acids. Germline lookup yields CDR1 MDHEN and CDR2 SYDVKM. V lost 3 bases to trimming and J lost 2 bases, with 13 bases between them.

The chain couples TRBV28 to TRBJ2-7, with a tentative D call TRBD2 (6 bases). Germline values: CDR1 MDHEN, CDR2 SYDVKM. The V end was cut by 7 bases, the J end by 0 bases, with 13 bases between. This CDR3 is 14 amino acids long. CDR3 in amino acids: CASTKAGVSYEQYF. The DNA of the CDR3 is TGTGCCAGCACCAAAGCGGGTGTCTCCTACGAGCAGTACTTC. The full variable domain, with the rest looked up from reference TRBV28 and TRBJ2-7, is DVKVTQSSRYLVKRTGEKVFLECVQDMDHENMFWYRQDPGLGLRLIYFSYDVKMKEKGDIPEGYSVSREKKERFSLILESASTNQTSMYLCASTKAGVSYEQYFGPGTRLTVT.

The rearrangement links TRBV4-1 to TRBJ2-5, with 10 bases matching TRBD1. CDR1 MGHRA and CDR2 YSYEKL come from the germline V gene. J lost 3 bases, V lost 3 bases, and 7 bases had no gene match. There are 16 residues in the CDR3. The CDR3 DNA reads TGCGCCAGCAGCCATGGACCTGGGACAGGGGAAGAGACCCAGTACTTC. This codes for CASSHGPGTGEETQYF.

The chain couples TRBV21-1 to TRBJ2-1; the table calls TRBD2, which could not be checked here. TRBV21-1 is a pseudogene locus. CDR3 length equals 17 residues. CDR3 nucleotides: TGTGCCAGCAGCCCGGGACTAGCGGGAGGCCTGCACAATGAGCAGTTCTTC. Encoded protein: CASSPGLAGGLHNEQFF.